This T cell receptor (beta chain) was captured in a study of shared clonotypes between healthy human individuals. Findings of the study overall: Represented diversity (both genetic and exposure-history) was limited by the small number of donors. Naive subsets generally had larger estimated richness than memory subsets.

The genomic DNA of each subset was split evenly across several immunoSEQ plates. The table came from immunoSEQ multiplex PCR; TCRdb's copy has only in-frame clones and leaves some out. The sample shows over a million clones, approximately 80% of them seen only once. Trimming pared 3 bases from V and 3 bases from J, leaving 3 bases between. From germline, CDR1 is SEHNR and CDR2 FQNEAQ (reference sequence). CDR3 length equals 11 residues. Regarding this clone: Its antigen is unidentified.

The V gene is TRBV7-9, the J gene TRBJ2-7; D gene ambiguous. Sequencing input: memory CD4+ T cells from PBMCs. Subset reported: CD45RA-negative fraction. The receptor was isolated from a man between 18 and 35 years old in good health. Some clones in this sample may be carry-over from other donors' samples. The CDR3 region has the DNA TGTGCCAGCAGCTTTAACTACGAGCAGTACTTC. Its translation: CASSFNYEQYF.